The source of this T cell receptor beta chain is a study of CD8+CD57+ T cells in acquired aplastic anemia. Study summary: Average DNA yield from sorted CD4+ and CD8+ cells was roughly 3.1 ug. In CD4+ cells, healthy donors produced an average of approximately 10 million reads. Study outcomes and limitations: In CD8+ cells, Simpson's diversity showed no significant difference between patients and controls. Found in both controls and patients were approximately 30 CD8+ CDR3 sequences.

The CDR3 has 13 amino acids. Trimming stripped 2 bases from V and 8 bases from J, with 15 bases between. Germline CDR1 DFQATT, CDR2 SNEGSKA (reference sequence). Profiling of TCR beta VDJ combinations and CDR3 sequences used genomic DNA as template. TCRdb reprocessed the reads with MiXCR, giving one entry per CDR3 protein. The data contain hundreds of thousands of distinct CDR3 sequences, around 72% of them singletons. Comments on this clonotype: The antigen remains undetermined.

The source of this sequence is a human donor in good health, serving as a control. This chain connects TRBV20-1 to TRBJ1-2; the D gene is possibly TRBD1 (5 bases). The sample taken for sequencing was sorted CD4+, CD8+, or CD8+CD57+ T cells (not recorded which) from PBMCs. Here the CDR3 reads CSARQAGSCGYTF. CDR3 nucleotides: TGCAGTGCTAGACAAGCAGGGTCTTGCGGCTACACCTTC.